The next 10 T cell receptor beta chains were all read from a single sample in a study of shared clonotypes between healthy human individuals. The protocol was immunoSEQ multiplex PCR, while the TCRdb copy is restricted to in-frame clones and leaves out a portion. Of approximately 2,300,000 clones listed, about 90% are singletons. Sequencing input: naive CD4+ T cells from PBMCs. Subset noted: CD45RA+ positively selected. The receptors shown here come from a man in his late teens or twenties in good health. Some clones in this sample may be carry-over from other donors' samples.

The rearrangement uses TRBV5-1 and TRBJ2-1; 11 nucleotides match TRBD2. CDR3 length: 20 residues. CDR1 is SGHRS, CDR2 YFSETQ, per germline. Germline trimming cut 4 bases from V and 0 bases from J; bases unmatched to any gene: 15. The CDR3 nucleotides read TGCGCCAGCAGCCTCCTCTTCGGGACTAGCGGAGCCAGCTCCTACAATGAGCAGTTCTTC. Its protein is CASSLLFGTSGASSYNEQFF.

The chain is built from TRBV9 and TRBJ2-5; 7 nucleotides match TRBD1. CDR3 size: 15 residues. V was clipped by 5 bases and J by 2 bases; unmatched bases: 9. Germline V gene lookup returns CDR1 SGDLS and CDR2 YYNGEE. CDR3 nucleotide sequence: TGTGCCAGCAGTCAACGACCGGGACAGCAAGAGACCCAGTACTTC. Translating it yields CASSQRPGQQETQYF.

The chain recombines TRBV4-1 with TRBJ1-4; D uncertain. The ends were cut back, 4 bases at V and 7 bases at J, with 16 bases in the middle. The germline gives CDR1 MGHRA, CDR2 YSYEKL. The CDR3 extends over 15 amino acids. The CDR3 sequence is CASSPRSVSSEKLFF. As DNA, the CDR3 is TGCGCCAGCAGCCCGCGGAGTGTATCGAGTGAAAAACTGTTTTTT.

Here the CDR3 DNA reads TGTGCCAGCAGCCCAAAAGGACAGATCAATGAGCAGTTCTTC. The encoded protein is CASSPKGQINEQFF. This chain uses TRBV7-8 with TRBJ2-1; a weak D match, TRBD1 (6 bases). This CDR3 has 14 amino acids. Germline assignment: CDR1 SGHVS and CDR2 FQNEAQ. V lost 5 bases, J lost 6 bases, and 14 bases lay in between.

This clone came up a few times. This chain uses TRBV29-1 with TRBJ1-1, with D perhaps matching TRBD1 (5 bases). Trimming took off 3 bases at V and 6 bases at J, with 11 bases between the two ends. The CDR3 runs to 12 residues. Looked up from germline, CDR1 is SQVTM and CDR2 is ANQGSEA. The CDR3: CSVERGTAEAFF. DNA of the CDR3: TGCAGCGTTGAGCGTGGGACCGCTGAAGCTTTCTTT. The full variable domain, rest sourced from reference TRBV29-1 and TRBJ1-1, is SAVISQKPSRDICQRGTSLTIQCQVDSQVTMMFWYRQQPGQSLTLIATANQGSEATYESGFVIDKFPISRPNLTFSTLTVSNMSPEDSSIYLCSVERGTAEAFFGQGTRLTVV.

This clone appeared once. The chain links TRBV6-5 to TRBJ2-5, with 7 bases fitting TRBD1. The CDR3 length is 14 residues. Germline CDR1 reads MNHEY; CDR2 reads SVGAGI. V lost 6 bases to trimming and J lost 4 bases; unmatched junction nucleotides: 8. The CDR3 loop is CASSPNRDRETQYF. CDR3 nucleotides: TGTGCCAGCAGCCCAAATCGGGACAGAGAGACCCAGTACTTC.

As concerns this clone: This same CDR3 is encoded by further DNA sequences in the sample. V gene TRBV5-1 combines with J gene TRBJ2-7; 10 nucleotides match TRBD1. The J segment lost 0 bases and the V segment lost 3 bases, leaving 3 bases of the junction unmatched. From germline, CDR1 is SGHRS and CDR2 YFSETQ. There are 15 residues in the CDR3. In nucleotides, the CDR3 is TGCGCCAGCAGCTCGGGGACAGGGGTCTCCTACGAGCAGTACTTC. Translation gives CASSSGTGVSYEQYF.

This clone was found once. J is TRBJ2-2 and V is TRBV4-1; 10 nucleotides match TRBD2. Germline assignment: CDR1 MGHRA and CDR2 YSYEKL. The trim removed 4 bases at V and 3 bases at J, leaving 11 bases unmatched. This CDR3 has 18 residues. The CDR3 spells CASSPPIAGGSDTGELFF. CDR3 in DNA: TGCGCCAGCAGCCCGCCGATAGCGGGAGGTTCAGACACCGGGGAGCTGTTTTTT.

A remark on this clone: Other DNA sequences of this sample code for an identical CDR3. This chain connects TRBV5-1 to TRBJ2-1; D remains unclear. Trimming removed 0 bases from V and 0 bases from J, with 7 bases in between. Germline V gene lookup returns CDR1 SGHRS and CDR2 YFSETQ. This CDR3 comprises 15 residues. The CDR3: CASSLGPGSYNEQFF. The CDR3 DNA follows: TGCGCCAGCAGCTTGGGCCCAGGCTCCTACAATGAGCAGTTCTTC.

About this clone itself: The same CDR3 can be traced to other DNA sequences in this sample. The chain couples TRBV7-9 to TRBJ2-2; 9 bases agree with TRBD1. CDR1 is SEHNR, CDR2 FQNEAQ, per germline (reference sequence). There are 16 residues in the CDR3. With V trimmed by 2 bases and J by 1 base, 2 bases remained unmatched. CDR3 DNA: TGTGCCAGCAGCTTACCGGGACAGGGGAACACCGGGGAGCTGTTTTTT. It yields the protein CASSLPGQGNTGELFF.